The 27 T cell receptor beta chains below were found in one sample sequenced in a study of resident and recirculating memory T cells in vitiligo. Sequencing was performed with immunoSEQ multiplex PCR; in TCRdb, only in-frame clones are kept and a portion is missing. The sample has 70,000 or so clones; just over 90% are singletons. The sequenced sample consisted of blood. The receptors come from a male donor with vitiligo.

The chain recombines TRBV5-6 with TRBJ2-3; 13 nucleotides line up with TRBD2. From germline, CDR1 is SGHDT and CDR2 YYEEEE. Germline trimming cut 3 bases from V and 0 bases from J; bases unmatched to any gene: 7. The CDR3 has 18 residues. This chain's CDR3 is CASSSVLAGGPSTDTQYF. The CDR3 DNA follows: TGTGCCAGCAGCTCGGTACTAGCGGGGGGGCCTAGCACAGATACGCAGTATTTT.

The J gene is TRBJ2-5, the V gene TRBV14, with 7 positions matching TRBD1. This CDR3 is built from 15 residues. CDR1 is SGHDN, CDR2 FVKESK, per germline. The trim removed 2 bases at V and 2 bases at J, leaving 5 bases unmatched. The CDR3 region has the DNA TGTGCCAGCAGCCAACACCGGACAGGTCAAGAGACCCAGTACTTC. Translation: CASSQHRTGQETQYF.

This clone was detected only once. The V and J genes are TRBV5-5 and TRBJ2-5; no definite D call. This CDR3 has 14 residues. V was pared by 4 bases and J by 2 bases, with 12 bases between. Germline assignment: CDR1 SGHKS and CDR2 YYEKEE (reference sequence). In DNA form, the CDR3 reads TGTGCCAGCAGCCGTTTAGACTTTCAAGAGACCCAGTACTTC. Translated, it gives CASSRLDFQETQYF. Variable domain in full (rest from reference TRBV5-5 and TRBJ2-5): DAGVTQSPTHLIKTRGQQVTLRCSPISGHKSVSWYQQVLGQGPQFIFQYYEKEERGRGNFPDRFSARQFPNYSSELNVNALLLGDSALYLCASSRLDFQETQYFGPGTRLLVL.

The gene calls are TRBV5-4 and TRBJ2-7; 9 bases are a match to TRBD1. Germline lookup yields CDR1 SGHNT and CDR2 YYREEE (reference sequence). The V and J ends lost 5 bases and 4 bases, in that order; junction bases with no gene match: 10. The CDR3 sequence is 15 residues long. The CDR3 loop is CASRKSDRGPYEQYF. DNA of the CDR3: TGTGCCAGCAGGAAATCGGACAGGGGACCGTACGAGCAGTACTTC.

V is TRBV9 and J is TRBJ2-2, with 14 bases aligning to TRBD2. There are 17 residues in the CDR3. The V and J ends lost 0 bases and 6 bases, in that order; junction bases with no gene match: 4. Germline CDR1 is SGDLS and CDR2 is YYNGEE. The CDR3 is CASSVAGTSGGAGELFF. CDR3 in DNA: TGTGCCAGCAGCGTAGCAGGGACTAGCGGGGGCGCCGGGGAGCTGTTTTTT.

The chain carries TRBV2 and TRBJ1-1, with 7 bases identical to TRBD1. The CDR3 runs 16 residues. The germline V gene encodes CDR1 SNHLY and CDR2 FYNNEI. V was clipped by 7 bases and J by 3 bases; unmatched bases: 14. The CDR3 protein is CASTWGRQGRDTEAFF. In DNA, the CDR3 is TGTGCCAGCACGTGGGGTAGACAGGGAAGGGACACTGAAGCTTTCTTT.

This clone was recorded only once. The genes are TRBV30 and TRBJ2-7; 8 bases fit TRBD2. Germline CDR1 reads GTSNPN; CDR2 reads SVGIG (reference sequence). The CDR3 is 14 residues long. Trimming took 2 bases from V and 5 from J; bases not matched to a gene: 8. This chain's CDR3 is CAWSNGGVSDEQYF. In DNA, the CDR3 is TGTGCCTGGAGTAACGGGGGGGTTAGCGACGAGCAGTACTTC.

The chain carries TRBV5-5 and TRBJ2-7, with 9 bases aligning to TRBD1. The CDR3 is 15 amino acids. The germline gives CDR1 SGHKS, CDR2 YYEKEE (reference sequence). With V trimmed by 4 bases and J by 3 bases, 8 bases remained unmatched. The CDR3 loop is CASSQDETGGYEQYF. The DNA of the CDR3 is TGTGCCAGCAGCCAAGATGAGACAGGGGGCTACGAGCAGTACTTC.

The rearrangement links TRBV7-8 to TRBJ1-6; unclear D gene. The germline V and J ends were trimmed by 3 bases and 2 bases, with 8 bases remaining between them. This CDR3 contains 15 residues. Germline V CDR1 and CDR2: SGHVS, FQNEAQ. CDR3 DNA sequence: TGTGCCAGCAGCTTGGAGGGCGCCTATAATTCACCCCTCCACTTT. It yields the protein CASSLEGAYNSPLHF.

To note about this clone: A read error may produce the germline difference seen at one junction end. The J gene is TRBJ2-7, the V gene TRBV7-7, with TRBD1 identical over 8 bases. Looked up from germline, CDR1 is SSHAT and CDR2 is FNYEAQ (reference sequence). There are 15 residues in the CDR3. CDR3: CASSFGQGPSYEQYF. For the CDR3, the DNA is TGTGCTAGCAGCTTTGGACAGGGACCCTCCTACGAGCAGTACTTC.

In this sample, this clone turned up once. V and J are TRBV19 and TRBJ1-5; 7 bases fit TRBD1. V gave up 6 bases and J gave up 0 bases; unmatched junction bases: 23. Per germline, CDR1 LNHDA and CDR2 SQIVND (reference sequence). The length of the CDR3 is 21 residues. The CDR3 DNA follows: TGTGCCAGTAGCCCACTTCCCGCGACAGGGAAGAAGGGGTATAGCAATCAGCCCCAGCATTTT. Translation: CASSPLPATGKKGYSNQPQHF.

The genes are TRBV9 and TRBJ2-1; tentatively, D is TRBD1 (6 bases). Trimming shortened V by 4 bases and J by 5 bases, and 19 bases separated the two germline ends. The CDR3 consists of 16 residues. In germline, CDR1 is SGDLS, CDR2 YYNGEE. CDR3 amino acids: CASSSRGNPPHNEQFF. The CDR3 DNA reads as TGTGCCAGCAGCTCAAGGGGGAACCCGCCCCACAATGAGCAGTTCTTC.

V usage is TRBV2 and J usage is TRBJ2-1, with 16 bases matching TRBD2. The V and J ends lost 6 bases and 4 bases, in that order; junction bases with no gene match: 3. The CDR3 is made up of 16 amino acids. Germline CDR1 SNHLY, CDR2 FYNNEI. CDR3 sequence reads: CASRKGLAGGYNEQFF. In DNA form, the CDR3 reads TGTGCCAGCAGAAAGGGACTAGCGGGGGGGTACAATGAGCAGTTCTTC.

The V and J genes are TRBV19 and TRBJ2-1, with TRBD1 matching over 10 bases. Per germline, CDR1 LNHDA and CDR2 SQIVND (reference sequence). This CDR3 region has 14 residues. V lost 5 bases to trimming and J lost 7 bases; unmatched junction nucleotides: 5. The CDR3 sequence: CASSPWTGGNEQFF. The CDR3 bases are TGTGCCAGTAGTCCCTGGACAGGGGGGAATGAGCAGTTCTTC.

This clone came up once. This chain connects TRBV19 to TRBJ1-5; 9 positions match TRBD1. This CDR3 is 14 amino acids long. Per the germline V gene, CDR1 is LNHDA and CDR2 is SQIVND (reference sequence). The V and J ends lost 9 bases and 5 bases, in that order; junction bases with no gene match: 8. This chain's CDR3 is CASSGQGSHQPQHF. The CDR3 nucleotides are TGTGCCAGCTCAGGACAGGGGTCGCATCAGCCCCAGCATTTT.

The chain recombines TRBV5-1 with TRBJ2-3; 10 bases are a match to TRBD2. The V gene end was trimmed by 1 base and the J gene end by 0 bases; junction bases not matched to a gene: 5. Germline CDR1 SGHRS, CDR2 YFSETQ. The CDR3 extends over 17 amino acids. This CDR3 is CASSLRLAGASTDTQYF. Written as DNA, the CDR3 is TGCGCCAGCAGCTTGCGGCTAGCGGGGGCCAGCACAGATACGCAGTATTTT. The full variable domain, with the rest looked up from reference TRBV5-1 and TRBJ2-3, is KAGVTQTPRYLIKTRGQQVTLSCSPISGHRSVSWYQQTPGQGLQFLFEYFSETQRNKGNFPGRFSGRQFSNSRSEMNVSTLELGDSALYLCASSLRLAGASTDTQYFGPGTRLTVL.

The rearrangement uses TRBV29-1 and TRBJ2-7; TRBD1 is a possible D gene (6 bases). Deletions cut 4 bases from V and 0 bases from J, with 16 bases between. Germline CDR1 SQVTM, CDR2 ANQGSEA. The CDR3 length is 15 residues. CDR3 sequence: CSVVRGHLSSYEQYF. In DNA, the CDR3 is TGCAGCGTTGTTAGGGGACACCTTTCCTCCTACGAGCAGTACTTC.

The chain carries TRBV6-1 and TRBJ2-2; possible D gene TRBD2, 6 bases. The germline gives CDR1 MNHNS, CDR2 SASEGT. Trimming left V 1 base short and J 2 bases short, with 14 bases between. The CDR3 has 17 amino acids. In DNA, the CDR3 is TGTGCCAGCAGTGAAGGGCGGGGATCCGGAAACACCGGGGAGCTGTTTTTT. Its protein product is CASSEGRGSGNTGELFF.

V and J are TRBV6-1 and TRBJ2-2; D might be TRBD1 (5 bases). The germline V gene has CDR1 MNHNS and CDR2 SASEGT. CDR3 size: 16 residues. The V gene lost 4 bases and the J gene lost 4 bases, with 16 bases spanning the gap. The CDR3 DNA sequence: TGTGCCAGCAGTGCGCTAAGCTCTCAGGGCACCGGGGAGCTGTTTTTT. Its protein product is CASSALSSQGTGELFF.

The chain combines TRBV5-1 with TRBJ2-3, with TRBD2 matching 7 bases. The CDR3 extends over 16 amino acids. V was clipped by 6 bases and J by 2 bases; unmatched bases: 12. The V gene's germline CDR1 is SGHRS and CDR2 YFSETQ. The CDR3 reads CASTDSVGGFTDTQYF. In DNA form, the CDR3 reads TGCGCCAGCACTGATTCCGTGGGAGGGTTCACAGATACGCAGTATTTT.

V and J are TRBV30 and TRBJ1-2; D remains unclear. V was cut by 3 bases and J by 1 base, with 12 bases left in between. Per the germline V gene, CDR1 is GTSNPN and CDR2 is SVGIG (reference sequence). The CDR3 consists of 14 residues. The CDR3 loop is CAWRTVQINYGYTF. In nucleotides, the CDR3 is TGTGCCTGGAGAACTGTACAGATTAACTATGGCTACACCTTC.

V usage is TRBV9 and J usage is TRBJ1-6, with TRBD1 as a possible D gene (5 bases). Trimming removed 4 bases from V and 0 bases from J, with 17 bases in between. The CDR3 loop spans 18 amino acids. Germline CDR1 is SGDLS and CDR2 is YYNGEE. The CDR3 DNA reads TGTGCCAGCAGCCCCTACGACAGCCCGAGCTCCTATAATTCACCCCTCCACTTT. Translating it yields CASSPYDSPSSYNSPLHF.

The chain links TRBV7-8 to TRBJ1-4; tentatively, D is TRBD1 (5 bases). V gave up 5 bases and J gave up 0 bases, with 10 bases separating them. The CDR3 runs to 15 residues. CDR1 and CDR2 (germline): SGHVS, FQNEAQ. CDR3 in DNA: TGTGCCAGCAGCCATGACAGCTCAACTAATGAAAAACTGTTTTTT. This codes for CASSHDSSTNEKLFF.

This clone has ten or more counts. This CDR3 reads CSVGGYRVSSGANVLTF. Written as DNA, the CDR3 is TGCAGCGTTGGAGGGTACAGGGTCTCCTCAGGGGCCAACGTCCTGACTTTC. The chain links TRBV29-1 to TRBJ2-6, with TRBD1 as a possible D gene (6 bases). V gave up 4 bases and J gave up 4 bases, with 20 bases separating them. The CDR3 loop spans 17 amino acids. Germline-derived CDR1 and CDR2 are SQVTM and ANQGSEA.

The chain carries TRBV4-2 and TRBJ1-1, with D hard to call. This CDR3 spans 13 amino acids. Germline V lookup: CDR1 LGHNA, CDR2 YNFKEQ. V was clipped by 0 bases and J by 3 bases, with 5 bases between them. DNA for the CDR3: TGTGCCAGCAGCCAAGAACTTCACACTGAAGCTTTCTTT. This encodes CASSQELHTEAFF.

V is TRBV2 and J is TRBJ1-6, with TRBD1 as a possible D gene (5 bases). This CDR3 spans 13 amino acids. V lost 6 bases to trimming and J lost 10 bases, with 13 bases between them. The germline gives CDR1 SNHLY, CDR2 FYNNEI. CDR3 amino acids: CASRPGKGSPLHF. The CDR3 nucleotides read TGTGCCAGCAGGCCAGGGAAAGGGTCACCCCTCCACTTT.

The chain carries TRBV28 and TRBJ2-7, with TRBD1 matching 10 bases. The CDR3 is made up of 15 amino acids. In germline, CDR1 is MDHEN, CDR2 SYDVKM. V lost 4 bases and J lost 5; bases outside the gene matches: 8. CDR3 nucleotide sequence: TGTGCCAGCAGTTCCCCGGGACAGGGGAGGGACGAGCAGTACTTC. Its protein product is CASSSPGQGRDEQYF.